Listed here are 24 T cell receptor beta chains from one sample, sequenced in a study of blood T cell repertoires in COVID-19. Some clones are missing from TCRdb's copy, which holds only in-frame ones; the method was immunoSEQ multiplex PCR. The repertoire holds roughly 190,000 clones, with around 85% as singletons. The sequenced sample consisted of PBMCs or T cells enriched from blood (not recorded which). All receptors derive from a woman aged 30 to 39 who had recovered from COVID-19.

This clone was found once. This chain's CDR3 is CASSFSGGAGNEQFF. CDR3 in DNA: TGCGCCAGCAGCTTTAGCGGGGGGGCCGGGAATGAGCAGTTCTTC. The chain carries TRBV5-1 and TRBJ2-1, with TRBD2 matching over 11 bases. The CDR3 runs to 15 residues. J gave up 7 bases and V 2 bases, and 5 bases lay outside the gene matches. Germline lookup yields CDR1 SGHRS and CDR2 YFSETQ. Full variable domain (remainder filled in from reference TRBV5-1 and TRBJ2-1): KAGVTQTPRYLIKTRGQQVTLSCSPISGHRSVSWYQQTPGQGLQFLFEYFSETQRNKGNFPGRFSGRQFSNSRSEMNVSTLELGDSALYLCASSFSGGAGNEQFFGPGTRLTVL.

The J gene is TRBJ2-7, the V gene TRBV24-1; 7 bases align to TRBD1. The CDR3 loop spans 16 amino acids. V lost 3 bases to trimming and J lost 2 bases; unmatched junction nucleotides: 9. The germline CDR1 and CDR2 sequences are KGHDR and SFDVKD. The CDR3 DNA is TGTGCCACCAGTGATCCTTCGGGGCAGGGGGCCTACGAGCAGTACTTC. As protein: CATSDPSGQGAYEQYF.

The chain recombines TRBV2 with TRBJ1-5; TRBD1 matches at 7 bases. From germline, CDR1 is SNHLY and CDR2 FYNNEI. This CDR3 is 16 amino acids long. The V and J ends lost 10 bases and 7 bases, in that order; junction bases with no gene match: 19. CDR3 nucleotides: TGTGCCACCTGCTCGTCCGGGACAGTTGGGGAGCAGCCCCAGCATTTT. As protein: CATCSSGTVGEQPQHF.

The genes are TRBV27 and TRBJ1-1; D unclear. The CDR3 consists of 15 residues. Between the trimmed V and J ends, which lost 0 bases and 5 bases, there was a span of 13 bases. Germline CDR1 and CDR2: MNHEY and SMNVEV (reference sequence). The CDR3 DNA reads as TGTGCCAGCAGTTTATCGGCCGGGTTTGGAACTGAAGCTTTCTTT. Translated, it gives CASSLSAGFGTEAFF.

This clone was observed a single time. The genes are TRBV9 and TRBJ1-2; no firm D call. Germline V gene lookup returns CDR1 SGDLS and CDR2 YYNGEE. The ends were cut back, 0 bases at V and 6 bases at J, with 15 bases in the middle. The CDR3 contains 15 residues. Here the CDR3 reads CASSVVLGPGDGYTF. The DNA for the CDR3 is TGTGCCAGCAGCGTAGTTCTCGGCCCCGGGGATGGCTACACCTTC. Combining the CDR3 with reference TRBV9 and TRBJ1-2 gives the whole variable domain DSGVTQTPKHLITATGQRVTLRCSPRSGDLSVYWYQQSLDQGLQFLIQYYNGEERAKGNILERFSAQQFPDLHSELNLSSLELGDSALYFCASSVVLGPGDGYTFGSGTRLTVV.

This chain joins TRBV2 and TRBJ1-3; a weak D match, TRBD1 (5 bases). Trimming stripped 3 bases from V and 3 bases from J, with 12 bases between. The length of the CDR3 is 15 residues. The germline V gene has CDR1 SNHLY and CDR2 FYNNEI. CDR3 nucleotides: TGTGCCAGCAGTGAGCCCGCAGGGTTTGGAAACACCATATATTTT. Its protein is CASSEPAGFGNTIYF.

The chain couples TRBV13 to TRBJ2-7, with 12 bases matching TRBD2. The CDR3 spans 15 residues. CDR1 and CDR2 (germline): PRHDT, FYEKMQ (reference sequence). Trimming removed 2 bases from V and 6 bases from J; junction bases left unmatched: 5. The CDR3 DNA follows: TGTGCCAGCAGCTTAAGGGGACTAGCGGGTCTCGAGCAGTACTTC. This gives the protein CASSLRGLAGLEQYF.

This chain uses TRBV19 with TRBJ1-4, with no clear D. V lost 3 bases to trimming and J lost 5 bases, with 13 bases between them. The CDR3 is 15 amino acids. Germline V gives CDR1 LNHDA, CDR2 SQIVND (reference sequence). The CDR3 here is CASSMEVIGNEKLFF. Written as DNA, the CDR3 is TGTGCCAGTAGTATGGAGGTAATCGGAAATGAAAAACTGTTTTTT.

V is TRBV5-1 and J is TRBJ1-1; D call uncertain. V dropped 3 bases and J dropped 4 bases, with 10 bases sitting between them. Germline V lookup: CDR1 SGHRS, CDR2 YFSETQ. The CDR3 runs 13 residues. Written as DNA, the CDR3 is TGCGCCAGCAGCTCATTGGTCGGCACTGAAGCTTTCTTT. Translating it yields CASSSLVGTEAFF.

This clone was recorded at least ten times. The V call is TRBV7-9, the J call TRBJ2-5; TRBD2 matches at 13 bases. V lost 5 bases, J lost 5 bases, and 5 bases stayed unmatched. The CDR3 is 15 residues long. Germline CDR1 and CDR2: SEHNR and FQNEAQ (reference sequence). CDR3: CASSPGLAGVETQYF. In DNA form, the CDR3 reads TGTGCCAGCAGCCCCGGACTAGCGGGGGTTGAGACCCAGTACTTC.

The chain is built from TRBV30 and TRBJ1-5, with TRBD1 as a possible D gene (5 bases). Germline V gene lookup returns CDR1 GTSNPN and CDR2 SVGIG (reference sequence). The CDR3 loop spans 14 amino acids. The ends were cut back, 0 bases at V and 4 bases at J, with 10 bases in the middle. This chain's CDR3 is CAWSVAPGNQPQHF. The CDR3 DNA reads TGTGCCTGGAGTGTGGCGCCAGGGAATCAGCCCCAGCATTTT.

V gene TRBV28 combines with J gene TRBJ1-2; D gene ambiguous. This CDR3 comprises 14 residues. Germline CDR1 reads MDHEN; CDR2 reads SYDVKM. The V gene lost 2 bases and the J gene lost 4 bases, with 11 bases spanning the gap. The CDR3 coding sequence is TGTGCCAGCAGTTTAGGCGGAATGGCCTATGGCTACACCTTC. Protein product: CASSLGGMAYGYTF.

The chain links TRBV5-4 to TRBJ2-5, with D perhaps TRBD1 (6 bases). The V gene's germline CDR1 is SGHNT and CDR2 YYREEE (reference sequence). The germline V and J ends were trimmed by 0 bases and 5 bases, with 11 bases remaining between them. The CDR3 has 14 residues. The CDR3 reads CASSLGGGRETQYF. Here the CDR3 DNA reads TGTGCCAGCAGCTTGGGTGGGGGCAGGGAGACCCAGTACTTC. Variable domain in full (rest from reference TRBV5-4 and TRBJ2-5): ETGVTQSPTHLIKTRGQQVTLRCSSQSGHNTVSWYQQALGQGPQFIFQYYREEENGRGNFPPRFSGLQFPNYSSELNVNALELDDSALYLCASSLGGGRETQYFGPGTRLLVL.

J is TRBJ1-2 and V is TRBV4-2, with 8 nucleotides matching TRBD1. The CDR3 extends over 15 amino acids. V trimming: 1 base; J trimming: 3 bases; junction bases outside the gene matches: 4. Per the germline V gene, CDR1 is LGHNA and CDR2 is YNFKEQ. The CDR3 loop is CASSQAPGQDYGYTF. The CDR3 DNA reads TGTGCCAGCAGCCAAGCCCCGGGACAGGACTATGGCTACACCTTC.

In its sample, this clone was seen once. This chain connects TRBV7-9 to TRBJ2-2; maybe TRBD2 (6 bases). Trimming removed 10 bases from V and 1 base from J, with 19 bases in between. The germline CDR1 and CDR2 sequences are SEHNR and FQNEAQ (reference sequence). The CDR3 runs to 16 residues. CDR3 sequence: CATIPPTGENTGELFF. In DNA, the CDR3 is TGTGCCACCATCCCCCCGACGGGGGAGAACACCGGGGAGCTGTTTTTT.

The V call is TRBV3-1 (or the pseudogene TRBV3-2), the J call TRBJ1-4; a weak D match, TRBD1 (5 bases). The CDR3 has 15 residues. Germline CDR1 LGHDT, CDR2 YNNKEL (reference sequence). The V and J ends lost 1 base and 1 base respectively, with 7 bases between them. CDR3 sequence reads: CASSQGGGTNEKLFF. In nucleotides, the CDR3 is TGTGCCAGCAGCCAAGGGGGGGGAACTAATGAAAAACTGTTTTTT.

V usage is TRBV28 and J usage is TRBJ1-2, with 8 nucleotides matching TRBD1. CDR1 and CDR2 (germline): MDHEN, SYDVKM. With 4 bases clipped from V and 4 bases from J, the junction kept 14 bases outside the gene matches. The CDR3 contains 17 residues. CDR3: CASSSGEKTGVVYGYTF. CDR3 coding DNA: TGTGCCAGCAGTTCAGGGGAAAAGACAGGGGTCGTCTATGGCTACACCTTC.

The chain recombines TRBV27 with TRBJ2-7, with 7 positions matching TRBD1. The CDR3 spans 14 residues. After removal of 6 bases from V and 2 bases from J, the junction contained 7 bases not matched to a gene. Per the germline V gene, CDR1 is MNHEY and CDR2 is SMNVEV (reference sequence). CDR3 in DNA: TGTGCCAGCAGCCACCGACAGGGAGCCTACGAGCAGTACGTC. It specifies CASSHRQGAYEQYV.

J is TRBJ2-1 and V is TRBV15; D perhaps matches TRBD1 (6 bases). This CDR3 is built from 17 residues. In germline, CDR1 is LNHNV, CDR2 YYDKDF (reference sequence). V gave up 4 bases and J gave up 0 bases, with 16 bases separating them. For the CDR3, the DNA is TGTGCCACCAGCACTCCGAGACAGGCTAGCTCCTACAATGAGCAGTTCTTC. Translated, it gives CATSTPRQASSYNEQFF.

The chain joins TRBV28 to TRBJ2-3; no clear D gene. The ends were cut back, 4 bases at V and 1 base at J, with 24 bases in the middle. Germline V gives CDR1 MDHEN, CDR2 SYDVKM. The CDR3 extends over 19 amino acids. The CDR3 coding sequence is TGTGCCAGCAGTTCCCACTCTGTGGCGGCCCTCTTACGCACAGATACGCAGTATTTT. This sequence encodes CASSSHSVAALLRTDTQYF.

The gene calls are TRBV2 and TRBJ1-5; the D is unclear. V was trimmed by 6 bases and J by 6 bases, leaving 12 bases between them. The germline gives CDR1 SNHLY, CDR2 FYNNEI. This CDR3 comprises 13 residues. CDR3 residues: CASRTTRRQPQHF. In DNA form, the CDR3 reads TGTGCCAGCAGGACTACTAGGCGTCAGCCCCAGCATTTT.

This clone has only one observation. V and J are TRBV5-1 and TRBJ2-1, with 11 bases lining up with TRBD2. The CDR3 is 16 amino acids. Germline CDR1 reads SGHRS; CDR2 reads YFSETQ. The trim removed 4 bases at V and 4 bases at J, leaving 7 bases unmatched. The CDR3 loop reads CASSLVAGGIYNEQFF. CDR3 sequence (DNA): TGCGCCAGCAGCCTAGTAGCGGGAGGGATTTACAATGAGCAGTTCTTC.

This sequence joins TRBV7-6 and TRBJ1-1, with a possible D match to TRBD1 (6 bases). Trimming stripped 1 base from V and 5 bases from J, with 11 bases between. The CDR3 runs 14 residues. Germline-derived CDR1 and CDR2 are SGHVS and FNYEAQ. The CDR3: CASSLEEGGTEAFF. CDR3 nucleotides: TGTGCCAGCAGCTTAGAAGAGGGGGGGACTGAAGCTTTCTTT.

This chain uses TRBV28 with TRBJ1-6, with 7 bases lining up with TRBD1. Per germline, CDR1 MDHEN and CDR2 SYDVKM. The J segment lost 6 bases and the V segment lost 7 bases, leaving 15 bases of the junction unmatched. The CDR3 loop spans 17 amino acids. The CDR3 DNA reads as TGTGCCAGCATTCCCACAGGGGTCAAGCAAATTAATTCACCCCTCCACTTT. It translates to CASIPTGVKQINSPLHF.